The T cell receptor (beta chain) described here comes from a study of cytomegalovirus exposure and HLA in healthy donors. The study's findings and limits: Three chains tied to CMV proved CMV antigen-specific in vitro. Association of a missense DCLRE1C variant with TCR beta V- and J-gene trimming was reported in a later analysis.

Those who donated were healthy bone marrow donors. Regarding this clone: Its target is not known.

Use of 60 Vbeta and 13 Jbeta primers characterized the PCR. Produced via immunoSEQ multiplex PCR; TCRdb's table is partial and in-frame only. This table holds roughly 120,000 clones, 60% to 85% found once. The source is a woman aged 55-70 years in good health and CMV-seropositive. The sample consisted of PBMCs.

CDR3 residues: CASSLIPGQGFTDTQYF. The DNA of the CDR3 is TGTGCCAGCAGCCTAATACCGGGACAGGGCTTCACAGATACGCAGTATTTT. This chain links TRBV13 with TRBJ2-3, with TRBD1 matching over 9 bases. The CDR3 contains 17 residues. Unmatched junction bases numbered 11, after V lost 5 bases and J lost 2 bases. Germline CDR1 PRHDT, CDR2 FYEKMQ (reference sequence).